A selection of T cell receptor beta chains follows, all from one sample in a study of cytomegalovirus exposure and HLA in healthy donors. Sequencing used immunoSEQ multiplex PCR; TCRdb keeps in-frame clones, though not all of them. Of about 130,000 clones in the sample, under 80% were seen once. Sequencing was done on a sample of PBMCs. The receptors originated from a man aged 18 to 30 in good health and CMV-seropositive. CDR3s include the opening cysteine and the closing phenylalanine or tryptophan. Each record gives: V gene, CDR3 length, D gene, clone size, J gene, CDR3 DNA, CDR3 protein. D genes are given only for firm matches. A clone size is listed for some rows: how often the clone was seen (once, few, many), or a class if it is expanded.

V gene: TRBV5-1; CDR3 length: 14; D gene: TRBD1; clone size: NA; J gene: TRBJ1-5; CDR3 DNA: TGCGCCAGCAGCCGGACAGGGGACAATCAGCCCCAGCATTTT; CDR3 protein: CASSRTGDNQPQHF
V gene: TRBV7-9; CDR3 length: 16; D gene: NA; clone size: NA; J gene: TRBJ2-1; CDR3 DNA: TGTGCCAGCAGCTTATCGGCAGGGTGGCACTACAATGAGCAGTTCTTC; CDR3 protein: CASSLSAGWHYNEQFF
V gene: TRBV28; CDR3 length: 14; D gene: TRBD1; clone size: once; J gene: TRBJ1-1; CDR3 DNA: TGTGCCAGCAGTTTCGCCAGGGGGTACACTGAAGCTTTCTTT; CDR3 protein: CASSFARGYTEAFF
V gene: TRBV12-5; CDR3 length: 15; D gene: NA; clone size: NA; J gene: TRBJ2-7; CDR3 DNA: TGTGCTAGTGGCTCCAATCGTCGGACTATCTACGAGCAGTACTTC; CDR3 protein: CASGSNRRTIYEQYF
V gene: TRBV4-1; CDR3 length: 19; D gene: NA; clone size: NA; J gene: TRBJ2-6; CDR3 DNA: TGCGCCAGCAGCCAAGGAGGTGGACAGACAGCAACTGGGGCCAACGTCCTGACTTTC; CDR3 protein: CASSQGGGQTATGANVLTF
V gene: TRBV11-1; CDR3 length: 16; D gene: TRBD2; clone size: NA; J gene: TRBJ2-7; CDR3 DNA: TGTGCCAGCAGCCCCCGATGGGAGGGGATCCCCAACGAGCAGTACTTC; CDR3 protein: CASSPRWEGIPNEQYF
V gene: TRBV29-1; CDR3 length: 12; D gene: NA; clone size: NA; J gene: TRBJ1-1; CDR3 DNA: TGCAGCGTTGAACAGCGGAACACTGAAGCTTTCTTT; CDR3 protein: CSVEQRNTEAFF
V gene: TRBV5-1; CDR3 length: 17; D gene: TRBD2; clone size: NA; J gene: TRBJ2-3; CDR3 DNA: TGCGCCAGCAGCTTGCCGGGGGGGAATATGGGCACAGATACGCAGTATTTT; CDR3 protein: CASSLPGGNMGTDTQYF
V gene: TRBV19; CDR3 length: 15; D gene: TRBD1; clone size: few; J gene: TRBJ1-4; CDR3 DNA: TGTGCCAGTAGTGACAGGGTTGCAACTAATGAAAAACTGTTTTTT; CDR3 protein: CASSDRVATNEKLFF
V gene: TRBV5-1; CDR3 length: 16; D gene: NA; clone size: few; J gene: TRBJ2-2; CDR3 DNA: TGCGCCAGCAGAAGCGTTCTGACGACGGGATCCGGGGAGCTGTTTTTT; CDR3 protein: CASRSVLTTGSGELFF
V gene: TRBV5-1; CDR3 length: 15; D gene: TRBD1; clone size: NA; J gene: TRBJ2-3; CDR3 DNA: TGCGCCAGCAGCTTTAACACAGGGGTAAAAGATACGCAGTATTTT; CDR3 protein: CASSFNTGVKDTQYF
V gene: TRBV7-7; CDR3 length: 13; D gene: TRBD1; clone size: NA; J gene: TRBJ1-6; CDR3 DNA: TGTGCTAGCAGCTGGGACAGAAATTCACCCCTCCACTTT; CDR3 protein: CASSWDRNSPLHF
V gene: TRBV6-5; CDR3 length: 14; D gene: TRBD2; clone size: NA; J gene: TRBJ2-1; CDR3 DNA: TGTGCCAGCGGGATAGCGGGAGGTCGCAATGAGCAGTTCTTC; CDR3 protein: CASGIAGGRNEQFF
V gene: TRBV6-1; CDR3 length: 14; D gene: TRBD1; clone size: NA; J gene: TRBJ2-1; CDR3 DNA: TGTGCCAGCAGTGAATGGGACAGGGACAATGAGCAGTTCTTC; CDR3 protein: CASSEWDRDNEQFF
V gene: TRBV7-9; CDR3 length: 14; D gene: NA; clone size: NA; J gene: TRBJ2-7; CDR3 DNA: TGTGCCAGCAGCGCCCAGGGAGGCCCCTACGAGCAGTACTTC; CDR3 protein: CASSAQGGPYEQYF
V gene: TRBV18; CDR3 length: 15; D gene: TRBD1; clone size: NA; J gene: TRBJ2-7; CDR3 DNA: TGTGCCAGCTCACCCGGGGGACAGGGTACCTACGAGCAGTACTTC; CDR3 protein: CASSPGGQGTYEQYF
V gene: TRBV18; CDR3 length: 15; D gene: NA; clone size: NA; J gene: TRBJ1-2; CDR3 DNA: TGTGCCAGCTCACTTGGAACGGGGGGGAACTATGGCTACACCTTC; CDR3 protein: CASSLGTGGNYGYTF
V gene: TRBV7-6; CDR3 length: 17; D gene: TRBD2; clone size: NA; J gene: TRBJ2-1; CDR3 DNA: TGTGCCAGCAGCTCCTATTCGGGACTAGCTCAGTACAATGAGCAGTTCTTC; CDR3 protein: CASSSYSGLAQYNEQFF
V gene: TRBV4-2; CDR3 length: 20; D gene: TRBD1; clone size: NA; J gene: TRBJ1-5; CDR3 DNA: TGTGCCAGCAGCTTTATGAGGACAGGGAAAACTACAGATAGCAATCAGCCCCAGCATTTT; CDR3 protein: CASSFMRTGKTTDSNQPQHF
V gene: TRBV30; CDR3 length: 12; D gene: NA; clone size: few; J gene: TRBJ1-2; CDR3 DNA: TGTGCCTGGGGGGAGGGGAACTATGGCTACACCTTC; CDR3 protein: CAWGEGNYGYTF
V gene: TRBV27; CDR3 length: 15; D gene: NA; clone size: NA; J gene: TRBJ2-7; CDR3 DNA: TGTGCCAGCAGTCGAACCAGCGGACTCACCTACGAGCAGTACTTC; CDR3 protein: CASSRTSGLTYEQYF
V gene: TRBV18; CDR3 length: 15; D gene: TRBD1; clone size: NA; J gene: TRBJ1-1; CDR3 DNA: TGTGCCAGCTCAACCGGGACAGGCGGTAACACTGAAGCTTTCTTT; CDR3 protein: CASSTGTGGNTEAFF
V gene: TRBV15; CDR3 length: 12; D gene: NA; clone size: few; J gene: TRBJ1-2; CDR3 DNA: TGTGCCACCAGCTCAGGGTGGAATGGCTACACCTTC; CDR3 protein: CATSSGWNGYTF
V gene: TRBV5-4; CDR3 length: 18; D gene: NA; clone size: medium-sized; J gene: TRBJ2-7; CDR3 DNA: TGTGCCAGCAGCTTGACAGGATTTCGCCCATATAGCTCCTACGAGCAGTACTTC; CDR3 protein: CASSLTGFRPYSSYEQYF
V gene: TRBV6-1; CDR3 length: 15; D gene: NA; clone size: NA; J gene: TRBJ2-7; CDR3 DNA: TGTGCCAGCAGTGAAGGCCCCGACAGGTCCTACGAGCAGTACTTC; CDR3 protein: CASSEGPDRSYEQYF
V gene: TRBV10-3; CDR3 length: 15; D gene: TRBD2; clone size: NA; J gene: TRBJ2-7; CDR3 DNA: TGTGCCATCAGGGATAGCGGGAGGGACTCCTACGAGCAGTACTTC; CDR3 protein: CAIRDSGRDSYEQYF
V gene: TRBV5-5; CDR3 length: 15; D gene: NA; clone size: NA; J gene: TRBJ1-1; CDR3 DNA: TGTGCCAGCAGCTTGGCCGCGACATCGAACACTGAAGCTTTCTTT; CDR3 protein: CASSLAATSNTEAFF
V gene: TRBV10-1; CDR3 length: 13; D gene: TRBD2; clone size: NA; J gene: TRBJ2-5; CDR3 DNA: TGCGCCAGGATAAAGCGGGGCACAGAGACCCAGTACTTC; CDR3 protein: CARIKRGTETQYF
V gene: TRBV4-2; CDR3 length: 15; D gene: TRBD2; clone size: NA; J gene: TRBJ2-1; CDR3 DNA: TGTGCCAGCAGCCTTGGGACTAGCGGGAGCAATGAGCAGTTCTTC; CDR3 protein: CASSLGTSGSNEQFF
V gene: TRBV29-1; CDR3 length: 13; D gene: TRBD2; clone size: NA; J gene: TRBJ2-1; CDR3 DNA: TGCAGCGGACTAGCGGGGTACTACAATGAGCAGTTCTTC; CDR3 protein: CSGLAGYYNEQFF
V gene: TRBV18; CDR3 length: 11; D gene: NA; clone size: NA; J gene: TRBJ2-5; CDR3 DNA: TGTGCCAGCTCACCCGAGGAGACCCAGTACTTC; CDR3 protein: CASSPEETQYF
V gene: TRBV7-8; CDR3 length: 15; D gene: NA; clone size: NA; J gene: TRBJ2-2; CDR3 DNA: TGTGCCAGCAGCTTTTCAGGGGGGTACACCGGGGAGCTGTTTTTT; CDR3 protein: CASSFSGGYTGELFF
V gene: TRBV12-2; CDR3 length: 20; D gene: NA; clone size: NA; J gene: TRBJ2-4; CDR3 DNA: TGTGCAAGTCGCTTAGTATGGCAGGAGGGGCGGTTGTCATCCAAAAACATTCAGTACTTC; CDR3 protein: CASRLVWQEGRLSSKNIQYF
V gene: TRBV7-2; CDR3 length: 16; D gene: NA; clone size: NA; J gene: TRBJ2-3; CDR3 DNA: TGTGCCAGCAGCGTGACTAGTATGGGACTCACAGATACGCAGTATTTT; CDR3 protein: CASSVTSMGLTDTQYF
V gene: TRBV7-9; CDR3 length: 14; D gene: NA; clone size: NA; J gene: TRBJ2-5; CDR3 DNA: TGTGCCAGCAGCTTAAACGAGCGGCAAGAGACCCAGTACTTC; CDR3 protein: CASSLNERQETQYF
V gene: TRBV4-2; CDR3 length: 16; D gene: NA; clone size: NA; J gene: TRBJ1-6; CDR3 DNA: TGTGCCAGCAGCCATAGACAGGCTGAAGAAAATTCACCCCTCCACTTT; CDR3 protein: CASSHRQAEENSPLHF
V gene: TRBV29-1; CDR3 length: 12; D gene: TRBD1; clone size: NA; J gene: TRBJ2-3; CDR3 DNA: TGCAGCGTTGACAGGGGGCGGGATACGCAGTATTTT; CDR3 protein: CSVDRGRDTQYF
V gene: TRBV10-2; CDR3 length: 15; D gene: NA; clone size: few; J gene: TRBJ2-2; CDR3 DNA: TGCGCCAGCAGTGCACTGGGCCGGTGGACCGGGGAGCTGTTTTTT; CDR3 protein: CASSALGRWTGELFF
V gene: TRBV5-8; CDR3 length: 15; D gene: TRBD2; clone size: NA; J gene: TRBJ2-7; CDR3 DNA: TGTGCCAGCAGCTTGGACACGGGACTAGCAATCGAGCAGTACTTC; CDR3 protein: CASSLDTGLAIEQYF
V gene: TRBV30; CDR3 length: 13; D gene: NA; clone size: few; J gene: TRBJ2-3; CDR3 DNA: TGTGCCTGGAGTGTCTACGAGGCAGATACGCAGTATTTT; CDR3 protein: CAWSVYEADTQYF
V gene: TRBV7-9; CDR3 length: 17; D gene: TRBD1; clone size: NA; J gene: TRBJ2-3; CDR3 DNA: TGTGCCAGCAGCGCCGAGACAGGGCGGGCCACCTCAGATACGCAGTATTTT; CDR3 protein: CASSAETGRATSDTQYF
V gene: TRBV4-3; CDR3 length: 13; D gene: NA; clone size: NA; J gene: TRBJ2-5; CDR3 DNA: TGCGCCAGCAGCCAGGGCCCCCAAGAGACCCAGTACTTC; CDR3 protein: CASSQGPQETQYF
V gene: TRBV7-2; CDR3 length: 14; D gene: TRBD2; clone size: NA; J gene: TRBJ2-3; CDR3 DNA: TGTGCCAGCAGCCCCGGGGGGGGCACAGATACGCAGTATTTT; CDR3 protein: CASSPGGGTDTQYF
V gene: TRBV7-9; CDR3 length: 11; D gene: NA; clone size: NA; J gene: TRBJ2-7; CDR3 DNA: TGTGCCAGCAGCCCGGGCTACGAGCAGTACTTC; CDR3 protein: CASSPGYEQYF
V gene: TRBV21-1; CDR3 length: 14; D gene: NA; clone size: few; J gene: TRBJ2-7; CDR3 DNA: TGTGCCAGCAGCAAAGTTGCGGGCCCGTACGAGCAGTACTTC; CDR3 protein: CASSKVAGPYEQYF
V gene: TRBV7-9; CDR3 length: 16; D gene: NA; clone size: NA; J gene: TRBJ2-1; CDR3 DNA: TGTGCCAGCAGCCCCATCCGCCTAGCGCTCTACAATGAGCAGTTCTTC; CDR3 protein: CASSPIRLALYNEQFF
V gene: TRBV6-4; CDR3 length: 15; D gene: TRBD2; clone size: NA; J gene: TRBJ2-2; CDR3 DNA: TGTGCCAGCAGTGGCACTAGCGGGAGCACCGGGGAGCTGTTTTTT; CDR3 protein: CASSGTSGSTGELFF
V gene: TRBV18; CDR3 length: 12; D gene: NA; clone size: few; J gene: TRBJ2-5; CDR3 DNA: TGTGCCAGCTCACCCCGGGGTGAGACCCAGTACTTC; CDR3 protein: CASSPRGETQYF
V gene: TRBV2; CDR3 length: 14; D gene: TRBD1; clone size: NA; J gene: TRBJ2-7; CDR3 DNA: TGTGCCAGCAGTGAACAGGGGGCGGGATACGAGCAGTACTTC; CDR3 protein: CASSEQGAGYEQYF
V gene: TRBV5-4; CDR3 length: 16; D gene: NA; clone size: NA; J gene: TRBJ1-6; CDR3 DNA: TGTGCCAGCAGCTTGTTGTCGGGCTCCTATAATTCACCCCTCCACTTT; CDR3 protein: CASSLLSGSYNSPLHF
V gene: TRBV2; CDR3 length: 16; D gene: TRBD2; clone size: NA; J gene: TRBJ2-7; CDR3 DNA: TGTGCCAGCAGGGGCCCTAGGGTAGCGGGAGCCTACGAGCAGTACTTC; CDR3 protein: CASRGPRVAGAYEQYF
V gene: TRBV4-1; CDR3 length: 17; D gene: TRBD2; clone size: NA; J gene: TRBJ2-2; CDR3 DNA: TGCGCCAGCAGCCACCCCGGACTAGCGGGAGTTACCGGGGAGCTGTTTTTT; CDR3 protein: CASSHPGLAGVTGELFF
V gene: TRBV16; CDR3 length: 18; D gene: TRBD2; clone size: NA; J gene: TRBJ2-3; CDR3 DNA: TGTGCCAGCAGCCAATCTAAGGGGCTAGCGGGAGTCACAGATACGCAGTATTTT; CDR3 protein: CASSQSKGLAGVTDTQYF
V gene: TRBV29-1; CDR3 length: 14; D gene: TRBD1; clone size: NA; J gene: TRBJ1-5; CDR3 DNA: TGCAGCGTCCCGGGACAGGGATCCAATCAGCCCCAGCATTTT; CDR3 protein: CSVPGQGSNQPQHF